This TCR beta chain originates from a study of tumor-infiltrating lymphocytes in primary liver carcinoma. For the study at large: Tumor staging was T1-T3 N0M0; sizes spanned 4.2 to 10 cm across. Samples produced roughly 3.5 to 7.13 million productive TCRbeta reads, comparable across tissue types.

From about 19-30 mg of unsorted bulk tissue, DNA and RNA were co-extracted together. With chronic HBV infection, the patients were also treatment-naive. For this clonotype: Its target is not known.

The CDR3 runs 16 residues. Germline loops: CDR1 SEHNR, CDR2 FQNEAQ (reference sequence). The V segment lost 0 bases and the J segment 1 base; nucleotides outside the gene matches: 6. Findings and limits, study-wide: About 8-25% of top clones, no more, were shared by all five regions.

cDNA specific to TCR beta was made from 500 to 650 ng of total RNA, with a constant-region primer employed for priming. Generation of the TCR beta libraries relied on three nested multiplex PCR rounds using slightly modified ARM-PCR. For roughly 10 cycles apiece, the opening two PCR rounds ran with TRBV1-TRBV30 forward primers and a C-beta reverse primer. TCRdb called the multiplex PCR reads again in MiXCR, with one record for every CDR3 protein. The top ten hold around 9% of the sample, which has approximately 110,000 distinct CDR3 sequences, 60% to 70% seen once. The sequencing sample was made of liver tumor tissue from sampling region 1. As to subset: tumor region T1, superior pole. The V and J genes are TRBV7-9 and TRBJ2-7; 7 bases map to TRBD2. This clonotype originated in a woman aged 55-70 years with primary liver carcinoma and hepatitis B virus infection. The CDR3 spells CASSLARGEGSYEQYF. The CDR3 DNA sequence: TGTGCCAGCAGCTTAGCGCGCGGGGAGGGATCCTACGAGCAGTACTTC.